Reported below is one T cell receptor beta chain. The antigen it binds to is not known. Base qualities were left out, and no much larger clone turns up one base away. This record comes from a study of blood T cell repertoires in COVID-19 (dated by TCRdb to about 2020). Background on the whole study: The collaborator samples originated in the United States, Italy and Spain and spanned the acute and convalescent phases of COVID-19. Samples came from the ongoing ImmuneRACE study (first 160 participants) plus 1,254 subjects from 6 global collaborators. The dataset comprised deeply sampled blood TCRbeta repertoires from subjects exposed to, actively infected with, or recovered from COVID-19. The material from the prospective study consisted of cDNA or gDNA derived from T cells, B-cell-depleted T cells, or PBMCs. HLA class I and class II types, where available, came from metadata supplied by the sample provider rather than from assay-based typing. Nearly every sample came with metadata listing a de-identified subject ID, COVID-19 status, age in years and sex. The repertoires were made available in a free public database intended to serve as a resource for research on the immune response to SARS-CoV-2. Broad study findings and their caveats: The quantity of clinical and demographic metadata differed by source and by participant and was supplied without curation.

Each collaborating institution followed its own protocols to collect whole blood in K2EDTA tubes. For TCRbeta analysis, collaborators shipped samples as frozen whole blood, isolated PBMCs, or DNA extracted from either of those sample types. TCRbeta CDR3 regions were amplified from genomic DNA using the immunoSEQ Assay, a bias-controlled multiplex PCR. As for the original processing: The number of nucleated cells in each sample was estimated by amplification of reference gene primers within the assay. To quantify the absolute abundance of each unique TCRbeta CDR3 rearrangement, sequence reads were collapsed and filtered. Productive Simpson clonality was computed per sample as the square root of Simpson's diversity index over productive rearrangements. Entries here come from immuneACCESS through TCRdb and include only in-frame sequences with V and J called. Some clones fail to appear in such tables; in the studies checked, an unresolved V gene covers under half of the shortfall, and the cause of the remainder is unknown. Clone size and V and J calls were adopted from that table, with D and trimming inferred from the DNA. The sample profile shows tens of thousands of clones; over 80% of them were found once. The ten largest clones represent over 10% of the sample.

Trimming accounts for 7 bases at V and 6 bases at J, while the number of junction bases matched to no gene is 10. The CDR3 sequence holds 14 residues, the cysteine and phenylalanine included. CDR3 DNA is the only sequence kept; it has 42 bases, read in frame from the first base. In the germline V gene, CDR1 corresponds to MNHEY and CDR2 to SVGAGI. The sequenced material came from peripheral blood. Recombination joined TRBV6-5 with TRBJ2-3, with TRBD2 identical over 7 junction bases. The receptor was derived from a human donor in a cohort sampled during active COVID-19. The DNA reads as follows: TGTGCCAGCAAGCGGACTAGGGCTATGGATACGCAGTATTTT. This sequence encodes CASKRTRAMDTQYF.